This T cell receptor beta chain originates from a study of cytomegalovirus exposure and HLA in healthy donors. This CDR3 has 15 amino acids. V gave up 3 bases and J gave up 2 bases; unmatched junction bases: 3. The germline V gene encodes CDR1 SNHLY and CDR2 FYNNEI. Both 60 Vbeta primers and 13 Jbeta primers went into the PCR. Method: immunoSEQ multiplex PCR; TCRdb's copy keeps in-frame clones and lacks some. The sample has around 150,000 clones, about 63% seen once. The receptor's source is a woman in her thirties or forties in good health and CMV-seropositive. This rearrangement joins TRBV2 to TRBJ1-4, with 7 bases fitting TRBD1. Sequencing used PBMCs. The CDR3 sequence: CASSELQGTNEKLFF. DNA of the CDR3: TGTGCCAGCAGTGAGCTACAGGGGACTAATGAAAAACTGTTTTTT. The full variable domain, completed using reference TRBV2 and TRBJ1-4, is EPEVTQTPSHQVTQMGQEVILRCVPISNHLYFYWYRQILGQKVEFLVSFYNNEISEKSEIFDDQFSVERPDGSNFTLKIRSTKLEDSAMYFCASSELQGTNEKLFFGSGTQLSVL.